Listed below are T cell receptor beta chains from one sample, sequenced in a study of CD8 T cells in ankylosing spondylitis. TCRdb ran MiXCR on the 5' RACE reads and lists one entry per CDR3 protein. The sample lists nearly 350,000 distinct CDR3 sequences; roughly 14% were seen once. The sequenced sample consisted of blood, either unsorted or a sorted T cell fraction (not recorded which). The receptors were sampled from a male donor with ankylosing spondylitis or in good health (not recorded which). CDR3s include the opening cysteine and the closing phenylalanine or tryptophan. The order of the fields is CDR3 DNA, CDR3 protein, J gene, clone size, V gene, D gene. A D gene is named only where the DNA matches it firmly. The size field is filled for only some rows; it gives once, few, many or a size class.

CDR3 DNA: TGTGCCAGCAGTGCGACAGTAAACACTGAAGCTTTCTTT; CDR3 protein: CASSATVNTEAFF; J gene: TRBJ1-1; clone size: few; V gene: TRBV7-9; D gene: NA
CDR3 DNA: TGCGCCAGCAGCCAAGAGACAGTCAATCAGCCCCAGCATTTT; CDR3 protein: CASSQETVNQPQHF; J gene: TRBJ1-5; clone size: few; V gene: TRBV4-1; D gene: NA
CDR3 DNA: TGTGCCAGCAGCGTAGCTCGGTCAGGGGGATCGAATGAGCAGTTCTTC; CDR3 protein: CASSVARSGGSNEQFF; J gene: TRBJ2-1; clone size: NA; V gene: TRBV9; D gene: TRBD1
CDR3 DNA: TGCAGCGTAGGTCGGACGAACACTGAAGCTTTCTTT; CDR3 protein: CSVGRTNTEAFF; J gene: TRBJ1-1; clone size: few; V gene: TRBV29-1; D gene: NA
CDR3 DNA: TGTGCCAGCAGCTCCTTTAGGGGTACCGGGGAGCTGTTTTTT; CDR3 protein: CASSSFRGTGELFF; J gene: TRBJ2-2; clone size: few; V gene: TRBV7-6; D gene: NA
CDR3 DNA: TGCAGTGCTGGCGGGACAGGGAATCAGCCCCAGCATTTT; CDR3 protein: CSAGGTGNQPQHF; J gene: TRBJ1-5; clone size: many; V gene: TRBV20-1; D gene: TRBD1
CDR3 DNA: TGCGCCAGCAGCCCGCCCGGGATTCGAAACACCGGGGAGCTGTTTTTT; CDR3 protein: CASSPPGIRNTGELFF; J gene: TRBJ2-2; clone size: NA; V gene: TRBV4-1; D gene: NA
CDR3 DNA: TGCGCCAGCAGCCAGTACGACAGAGGGCGCGAGCAGTACTTC; CDR3 protein: CASSQYDRGREQYF; J gene: TRBJ2-7; clone size: NA; V gene: TRBV4-1; D gene: NA
CDR3 DNA: TGCGCCAGCAGCTTGGGACTAGCGGAGACAGATACGCAGTATTTT; CDR3 protein: CASSLGLAETDTQYF; J gene: TRBJ2-3; clone size: few; V gene: TRBV5-1; D gene: TRBD2
CDR3 DNA: TGTGCCAGCAGCTGGGGGACAGGCGCGAACACCGGGGAGCTGTTTTTT; CDR3 protein: CASSWGTGANTGELFF; J gene: TRBJ2-2; clone size: NA; V gene: TRBV5-6; D gene: TRBD1
CDR3 DNA: TGTGCCACCCTCATGGGCTCTGGAAACACCATATATTTT; CDR3 protein: CATLMGSGNTIYF; J gene: TRBJ1-3; clone size: NA; V gene: TRBV10-3; D gene: NA
CDR3 DNA: TGCGCCAGCAGCGTGGACGGGACAGGGGGAAATCAGCCCCAGCATTTT; CDR3 protein: CASSVDGTGGNQPQHF; J gene: TRBJ1-5; clone size: NA; V gene: TRBV5-1; D gene: TRBD1
CDR3 DNA: TGTGCCAGCAGGAGGGACGGGGGGTCCTACAATGAGCAGTTCTTC; CDR3 protein: CASRRDGGSYNEQFF; J gene: TRBJ2-1; clone size: once; V gene: TRBV2; D gene: TRBD2
CDR3 DNA: TGTGCCAGCAGCGCCACTAGGAACACCGGGGAGCTGTTTTTT; CDR3 protein: CASSATRNTGELFF; J gene: TRBJ2-2; clone size: NA; V gene: TRBV11-3; D gene: NA
CDR3 DNA: TGCAGCGTTGACGTCGCGCACACTGAAGCTTTCTTT; CDR3 protein: CSVDVAHTEAFF; J gene: TRBJ1-1; clone size: few; V gene: TRBV29-1; D gene: NA
CDR3 DNA: TGCGCCAGCAGCTTGGCAGGGGACTCCGAAAAACTGTTTTTT; CDR3 protein: CASSLAGDSEKLFF; J gene: TRBJ1-4; clone size: few; V gene: TRBV5-1; D gene: NA
CDR3 DNA: TGCAGCGTTCGACACGCCCAAGAGACCCAGTACTTC; CDR3 protein: CSVRHAQETQYF; J gene: TRBJ2-5; clone size: few; V gene: TRBV29-1; D gene: NA
CDR3 DNA: TGTGCCCTGGGTGGGATTGGGTCCGCTACGCAGTATTTT; CDR3 protein: CALGGIGSATQYF; J gene: TRBJ2-3; clone size: many; V gene: TRBV30; D gene: NA
CDR3 DNA: TGTGCCAGCATTCTCAACCCGCTTAGCAATCAGCCCCAGCATTTT; CDR3 protein: CASILNPLSNQPQHF; J gene: TRBJ1-5; clone size: NA; V gene: TRBV6-5; D gene: NA
CDR3 DNA: TGCGCCTCGCGGGCGGGGGGGTTGAGCTCCTACAATGAGCAGTTCTTC; CDR3 protein: CASRAGGLSSYNEQFF; J gene: TRBJ2-1; clone size: few; V gene: TRBV10-2; D gene: TRBD2
CDR3 DNA: TGTGCCAGCAGCCTTGTCCCCATGAACACTGAAGCTTTCTTT; CDR3 protein: CASSLVPMNTEAFF; J gene: TRBJ1-1; clone size: NA; V gene: TRBV7-9; D gene: NA
CDR3 DNA: TGTGCCAGCAGACCTGACAGGGGGTACACCGGGGAGCTGTTTTTT; CDR3 protein: CASRPDRGYTGELFF; J gene: TRBJ2-2; clone size: many; V gene: TRBV12-3/TRBV12-4; D gene: TRBD1
CDR3 DNA: TGTGCCATCAACAGGACACCCACAGATACGCAGTATTTT; CDR3 protein: CAINRTPTDTQYF; J gene: TRBJ2-3; clone size: NA; V gene: TRBV10-3; D gene: NA
CDR3 DNA: TGTGCCAGCAGTTTTCTTCTAGGGACTAGCGTGCCCTACGAGCAGTACTTC; CDR3 protein: CASSFLLGTSVPYEQYF; J gene: TRBJ2-7; clone size: NA; V gene: TRBV12-3/TRBV12-4; D gene: TRBD2
CDR3 DNA: TGCGCCAGCAGCCAAAATTACGAGCAGTACTTC; CDR3 protein: CASSQNYEQYF; J gene: TRBJ2-7; clone size: few; V gene: TRBV4-1; D gene: NA
CDR3 DNA: TGCAGTGCCCACCCAGGTAATGAAGCTTTCTTT; CDR3 protein: CSAHPGNEAFF; J gene: TRBJ1-1; clone size: NA; V gene: TRBV20-1; D gene: NA
CDR3 DNA: TGTGCCAGCAGTTACAGGTTTCCCACAGATACGCAGTATTTT; CDR3 protein: CASSYRFPTDTQYF; J gene: TRBJ2-3; clone size: few; V gene: TRBV6-5; D gene: NA
CDR3 DNA: TGCGCCAGCGGCACCGGGACAGGCGTCTCTGGGGCCAACGTCCTGACTTTC; CDR3 protein: CASGTGTGVSGANVLTF; J gene: TRBJ2-6; clone size: few; V gene: TRBV5-1; D gene: TRBD1
CDR3 DNA: TGTGCCCCGCCTCCGTGGGGCTACACCTTC; CDR3 protein: CAPPPWGYTF; J gene: TRBJ1-2; clone size: few; V gene: TRBV12-3/TRBV12-4; D gene: NA
CDR3 DNA: TGCGCCAGCAGCCGAGAATTAGCGGGAGAGATCTGGGGTTACGAGCAGTACTTC; CDR3 protein: CASSRELAGEIWGYEQYF; J gene: TRBJ2-7; clone size: few; V gene: TRBV5-1; D gene: TRBD2
CDR3 DNA: TGTGCCAGCAGCTTAGAGGTCCTAGCGTCATACAATGAGCAGTTCTTC; CDR3 protein: CASSLEVLASYNEQFF; J gene: TRBJ2-1; clone size: few; V gene: TRBV11-2; D gene: NA
CDR3 DNA: TGTGCCAGCAGCCCAAGGACTAGCGGGGGGTCAGGTCGGGCAGATACGCAGTATTTT; CDR3 protein: CASSPRTSGGSGRADTQYF; J gene: TRBJ2-3; clone size: NA; V gene: TRBV7-6; D gene: TRBD2
CDR3 DNA: TGTGCCAGCGAGCAGGGGGCGCGGGGATCACCCCTCCACTTT; CDR3 protein: CASEQGARGSPLHF; J gene: TRBJ1-6; clone size: NA; V gene: TRBV2; D gene: TRBD1
CDR3 DNA: TGTGCCAGCAGTGCCCTCGGGCGGGGCGGGGAGCTGTTTTTT; CDR3 protein: CASSALGRGGELFF; J gene: TRBJ2-2; clone size: NA; V gene: TRBV9; D gene: NA
CDR3 DNA: TGTGCCAGCAGCTTAGCCTACGTGGACAGTACAGGAGAGACCCAGTACTTC; CDR3 protein: CASSLAYVDSTGETQYF; J gene: TRBJ2-5; clone size: many; V gene: TRBV7-9; D gene: NA
CDR3 DNA: TGCGCCAGCAGCCACGCAGGGGATAGCAATCAGCCCCAGCATTTT; CDR3 protein: CASSHAGDSNQPQHF; J gene: TRBJ1-5; clone size: few; V gene: TRBV4-1; D gene: NA
CDR3 DNA: TGTGCCAGCAGCGTCCCGGTCGGGGAGGGCACAGATACGCAGTATTTT; CDR3 protein: CASSVPVGEGTDTQYF; J gene: TRBJ2-3; clone size: many; V gene: TRBV9; D gene: NA
CDR3 DNA: TGTGCCAGTAGTGTGGGAATGAACACTGAAGCTTTCTTT; CDR3 protein: CASSVGMNTEAFF; J gene: TRBJ1-1; clone size: few; V gene: TRBV19; D gene: NA
CDR3 DNA: TGTGCCAGCACCCGACAGGGTGGGGCCAACGTCCTGACTTTC; CDR3 protein: CASTRQGGANVLTF; J gene: TRBJ2-6; clone size: NA; V gene: TRBV6-1; D gene: TRBD1
CDR3 DNA: TGTGCCAGCTCACCATCAAATCTGGGACTAGCGGCAGAGACCCAGTACTTC; CDR3 protein: CASSPSNLGLAAETQYF; J gene: TRBJ2-5; clone size: NA; V gene: TRBV18; D gene: TRBD2
CDR3 DNA: TGTGCCATCAGCGCCTTGGACAGGGCCTTAGGTGAGCAGTTCTTC; CDR3 protein: CAISALDRALGEQFF; J gene: TRBJ2-1; clone size: few; V gene: TRBV10-3; D gene: TRBD1
CDR3 DNA: TGTGCCAGCACCCGAGGGAGGGGCAGGGCCAACGTCCTGACTTTC; CDR3 protein: CASTRGRGRANVLTF; J gene: TRBJ2-6; clone size: NA; V gene: TRBV7-2; D gene: TRBD2
CDR3 DNA: TGTGCCACCAGCAGACCGGGACAGGGGAATCGAAATGGCTACACCTTC; CDR3 protein: CATSRPGQGNRNGYTF; J gene: TRBJ1-2; clone size: NA; V gene: TRBV15; D gene: TRBD1
CDR3 DNA: TGCGCCAGCAGCGCCGGCGGGGGACCTCTGTATGGCTACACCTTC; CDR3 protein: CASSAGGGPLYGYTF; J gene: TRBJ1-2; clone size: NA; V gene: TRBV5-1; D gene: NA
CDR3 DNA: TGTGCCAGCAGCCAAGGGACAGGCCCCTTCGCCACAGATACGCAGTATTTT; CDR3 protein: CASSQGTGPFATDTQYF; J gene: TRBJ2-3; clone size: NA; V gene: TRBV3-1; D gene: TRBD1